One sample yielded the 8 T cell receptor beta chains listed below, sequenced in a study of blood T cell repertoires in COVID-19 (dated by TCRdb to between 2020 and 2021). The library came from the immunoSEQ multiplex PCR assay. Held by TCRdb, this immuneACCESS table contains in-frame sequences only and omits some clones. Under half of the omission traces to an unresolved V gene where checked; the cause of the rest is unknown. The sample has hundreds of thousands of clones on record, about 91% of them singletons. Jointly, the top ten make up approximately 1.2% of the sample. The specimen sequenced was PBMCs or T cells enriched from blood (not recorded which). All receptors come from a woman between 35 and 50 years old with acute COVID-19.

The CDR3 spells CASSSGNQPQHF. The CDR3 bases are TGTGCCAGCAGTAGCGGTAATCAGCCCCAGCATTTT. The J gene is TRBJ1-5, the V gene TRBV27; D uncertain. V dropped 5 bases and J dropped 4 bases, with 6 bases sitting between them. This CDR3 spans 12 amino acids. Germline V gives CDR1 MNHEY, CDR2 SMNVEV (reference sequence).

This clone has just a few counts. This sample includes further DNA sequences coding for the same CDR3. The CDR3: CASSVESGRADTQYF. DNA of the CDR3: TGTGCCAGCAGCGTAGAGAGCGGGAGAGCAGATACGCAGTATTTT. The rearrangement uses TRBV9 and TRBJ2-3, with 8 bases identical to TRBD2. V was clipped by 0 bases and J by 4 bases; unmatched bases: 4. Germline values: CDR1 SGDLS, CDR2 YYNGEE. This CDR3 has 15 amino acids.

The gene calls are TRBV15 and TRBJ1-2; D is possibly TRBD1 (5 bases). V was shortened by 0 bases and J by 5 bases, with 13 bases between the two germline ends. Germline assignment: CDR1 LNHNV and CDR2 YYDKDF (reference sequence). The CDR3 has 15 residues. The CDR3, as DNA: TGTGCCACCAGCAGAGATAGATTCTCAGGGTATGGCTACACCTTC. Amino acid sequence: CATSRDRFSGYGYTF. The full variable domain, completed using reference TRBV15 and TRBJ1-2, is DAMVIQNPRYQVTQFGKPVTLSCSQTLNHNVMYWYQQKSSQAPKLLFHYYDKDFNNEADTPDNFQSRRPNTSFCFLDIRSPGLGDTAMYLCATSRDRFSGYGYTFGSGTRLTVV.

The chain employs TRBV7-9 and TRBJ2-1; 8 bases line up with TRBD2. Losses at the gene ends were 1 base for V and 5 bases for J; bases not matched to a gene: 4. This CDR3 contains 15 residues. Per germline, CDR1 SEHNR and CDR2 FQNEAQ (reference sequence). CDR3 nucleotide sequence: TGTGCCAGCAGCTTAGGGCGGGGGGTTGACAATGAGCAGTTCTTC. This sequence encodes CASSLGRGVDNEQFF.

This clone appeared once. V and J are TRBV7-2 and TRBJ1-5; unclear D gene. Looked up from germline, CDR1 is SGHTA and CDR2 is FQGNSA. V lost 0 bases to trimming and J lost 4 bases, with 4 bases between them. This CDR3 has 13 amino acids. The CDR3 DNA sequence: TGTGCCAGCAGCTTAGCTGAGAATCAGCCCCAGCATTTT. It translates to CASSLAENQPQHF. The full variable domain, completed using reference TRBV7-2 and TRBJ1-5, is GAGVSQSPSNKVTEKGKDVELRCDPISGHTALYWYRQSLGQGLEFLIYFQGNSAPDKSGLPSDRFSAERTGGSVSTLTIQRTQQEDSAVYLCASSLAENQPQHFGDGTRLSIL.

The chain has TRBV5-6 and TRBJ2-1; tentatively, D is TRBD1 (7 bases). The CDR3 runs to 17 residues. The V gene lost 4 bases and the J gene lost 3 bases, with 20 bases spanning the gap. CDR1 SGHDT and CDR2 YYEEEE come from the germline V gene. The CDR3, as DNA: TGTGCCAGCAGCGGTGGCATAGGCGGGACAGTCTACAATGAGCAGTTCTTC. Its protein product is CASSGGIGGTVYNEQFF.

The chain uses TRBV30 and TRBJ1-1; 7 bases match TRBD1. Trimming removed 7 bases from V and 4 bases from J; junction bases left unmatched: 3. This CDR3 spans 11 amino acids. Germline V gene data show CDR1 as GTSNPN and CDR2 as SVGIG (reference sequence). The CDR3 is CASHRGTEAFF. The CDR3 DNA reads TGTGCCTCCCACAGGGGCACTGAAGCTTTCTTT.

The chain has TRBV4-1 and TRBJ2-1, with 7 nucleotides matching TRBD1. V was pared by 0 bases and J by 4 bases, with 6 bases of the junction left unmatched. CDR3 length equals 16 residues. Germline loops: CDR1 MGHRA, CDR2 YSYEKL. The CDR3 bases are TGCGCCAGCAGCCAAGATAGGGGACAGATATACAATGAGCAGTTCTTC. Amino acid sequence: CASSQDRGQIYNEQFF.